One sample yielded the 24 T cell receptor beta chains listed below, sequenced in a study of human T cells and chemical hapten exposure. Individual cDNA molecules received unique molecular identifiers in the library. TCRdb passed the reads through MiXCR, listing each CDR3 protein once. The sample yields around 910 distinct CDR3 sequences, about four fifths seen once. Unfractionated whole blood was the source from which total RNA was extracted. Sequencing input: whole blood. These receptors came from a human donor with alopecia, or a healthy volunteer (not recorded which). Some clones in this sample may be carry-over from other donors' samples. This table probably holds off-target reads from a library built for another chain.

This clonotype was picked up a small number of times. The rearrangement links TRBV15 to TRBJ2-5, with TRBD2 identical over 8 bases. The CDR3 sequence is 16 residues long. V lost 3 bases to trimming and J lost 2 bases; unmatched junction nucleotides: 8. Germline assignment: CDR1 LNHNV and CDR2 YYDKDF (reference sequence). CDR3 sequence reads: CATSSRSGNSQETQYF. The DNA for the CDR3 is TGTGCCACCAGCAGCCGTAGCGGGAACTCTCAAGAGACCCAGTACTTC.

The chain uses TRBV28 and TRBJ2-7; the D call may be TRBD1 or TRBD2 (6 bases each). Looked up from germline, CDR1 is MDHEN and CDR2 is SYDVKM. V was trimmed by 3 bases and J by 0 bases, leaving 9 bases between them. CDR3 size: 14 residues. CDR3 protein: CASSLGGNSYEQYF. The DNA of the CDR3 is TGTGCCAGCAGTTTGGGGGGCAACTCCTACGAGCAGTACTTC.

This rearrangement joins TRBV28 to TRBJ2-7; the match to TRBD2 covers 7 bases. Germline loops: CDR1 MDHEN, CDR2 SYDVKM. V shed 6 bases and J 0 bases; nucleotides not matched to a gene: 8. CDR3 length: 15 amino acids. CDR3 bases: TGTGCCAGCAGGACCCGCGGGACTATCTCCTACGAGCAGTACTTC. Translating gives CASRTRGTISYEQYF.

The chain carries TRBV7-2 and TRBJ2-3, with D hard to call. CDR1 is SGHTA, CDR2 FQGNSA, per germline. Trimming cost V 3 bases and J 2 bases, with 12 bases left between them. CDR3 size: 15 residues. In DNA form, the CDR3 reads TGTGCCAGCAGCTTTTTGTTGGAGCACACAGATACGCAGTATTTT. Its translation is CASSFLLEHTDTQYF.

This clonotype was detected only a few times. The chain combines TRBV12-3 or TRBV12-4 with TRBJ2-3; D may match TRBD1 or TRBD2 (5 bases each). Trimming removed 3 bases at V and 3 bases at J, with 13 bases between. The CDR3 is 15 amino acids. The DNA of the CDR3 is TGTGCCAGCAGTTTTTCGAGGGGACGAACAGATACGCAGTATTTT. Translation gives CASSFSRGRTDTQYF.

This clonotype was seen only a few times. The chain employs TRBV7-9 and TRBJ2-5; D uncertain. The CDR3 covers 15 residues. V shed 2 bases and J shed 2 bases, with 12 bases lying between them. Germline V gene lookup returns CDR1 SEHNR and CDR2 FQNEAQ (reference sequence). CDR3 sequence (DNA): TGTGCCAGCAGCTTAAAATTCAGTACTCAAGAGACCCAGTACTTC. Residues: CASSLKFSTQETQYF.

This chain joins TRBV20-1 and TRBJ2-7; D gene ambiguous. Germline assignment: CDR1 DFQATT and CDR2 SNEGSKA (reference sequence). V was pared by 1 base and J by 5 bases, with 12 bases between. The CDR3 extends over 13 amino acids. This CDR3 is CSARGGGTHEQYF. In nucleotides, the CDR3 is TGCAGTGCTAGAGGTGGCGGAACCCACGAGCAGTACTTC.

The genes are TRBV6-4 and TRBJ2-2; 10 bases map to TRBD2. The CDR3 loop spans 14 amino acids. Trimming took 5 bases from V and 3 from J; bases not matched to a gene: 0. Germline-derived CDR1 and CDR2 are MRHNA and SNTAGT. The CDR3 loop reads CASSSGRDTGELFF. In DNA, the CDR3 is TGTGCCAGCAGTAGCGGGAGGGACACCGGGGAGCTGTTTTTT.

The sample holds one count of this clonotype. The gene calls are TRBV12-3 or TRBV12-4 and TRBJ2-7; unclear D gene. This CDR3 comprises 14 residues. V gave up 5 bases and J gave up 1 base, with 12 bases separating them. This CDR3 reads CASSPKRPSYEQYF. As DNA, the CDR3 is TGTGCCAGCAGTCCCAAGAGGCCGTCCTACGAGCAGTACTTC.

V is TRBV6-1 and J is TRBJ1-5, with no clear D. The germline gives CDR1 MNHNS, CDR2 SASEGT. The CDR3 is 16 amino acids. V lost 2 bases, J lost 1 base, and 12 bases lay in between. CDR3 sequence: CASSELQSPSNQPQHF. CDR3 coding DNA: TGTGCCAGCAGTGAACTACAATCACCCAGCAATCAGCCCCAGCATTTT.

The CDR3 region is CASIGGSGRSYEQYF. Written as DNA, the CDR3 is TGTGCCAGCATAGGAGGCAGCGGGCGCTCCTACGAGCAGTACTTC. V gene TRBV6-2 or TRBV6-3 combines with J gene TRBJ2-7; a possible D gene is TRBD2 (6 bases). The V end lost 7 bases, the J end lost 0 bases, and 16 bases lay between the germline ends. CDR3 size: 15 residues. CDR1 MNHEY and CDR2 SVGEGT come from the germline V gene.

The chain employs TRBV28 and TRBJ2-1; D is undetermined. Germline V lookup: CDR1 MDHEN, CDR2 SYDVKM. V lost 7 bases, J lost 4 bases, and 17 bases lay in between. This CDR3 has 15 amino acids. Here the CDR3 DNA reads TGTGCCAGCACCGAAGACGGCCGTTTTTACAATGAGCAGTTCTTC. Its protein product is CASTEDGRFYNEQFF.

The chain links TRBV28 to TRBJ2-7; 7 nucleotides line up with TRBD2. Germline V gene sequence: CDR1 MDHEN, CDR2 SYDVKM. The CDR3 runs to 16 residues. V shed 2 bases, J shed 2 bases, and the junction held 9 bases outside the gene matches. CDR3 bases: TGTGCCAGCAGTTTAGGGGAACTAGCGAGTACCTACGAGCAGTACTTC. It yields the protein CASSLGELASTYEQYF.

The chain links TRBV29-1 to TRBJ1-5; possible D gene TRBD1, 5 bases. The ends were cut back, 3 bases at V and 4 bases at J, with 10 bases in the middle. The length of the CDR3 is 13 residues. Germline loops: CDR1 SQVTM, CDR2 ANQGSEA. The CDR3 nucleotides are TGCAGCGTTGATTTCGGGACGAATCAGCCCCAGCATTTT. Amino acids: CSVDFGTNQPQHF.

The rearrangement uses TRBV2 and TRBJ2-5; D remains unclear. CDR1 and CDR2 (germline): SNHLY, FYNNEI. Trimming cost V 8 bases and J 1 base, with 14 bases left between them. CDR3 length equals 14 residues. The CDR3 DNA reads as TGTGCCAGCCAGAACGTAATCTCCCAAGAGACCCAGTACTTC. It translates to CASQNVISQETQYF.

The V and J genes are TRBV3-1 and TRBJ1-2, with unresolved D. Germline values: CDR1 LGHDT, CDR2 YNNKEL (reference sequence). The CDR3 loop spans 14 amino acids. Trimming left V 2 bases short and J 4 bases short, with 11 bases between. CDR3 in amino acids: CASSQSWVGYGYTF. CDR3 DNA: TGTGCCAGCAGCCAAAGCTGGGTAGGCTATGGCTACACCTTC. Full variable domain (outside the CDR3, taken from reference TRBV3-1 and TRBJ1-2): DTAVSQTPKYLVTQMGNDKSIKCEQNLGHDTMYWYKQDSKKFLKIMFSYNNKELIINETVPNRFSPKSPDKAHLNLHINSLELGDSAVYFCASSQSWVGYGYTFGSGTRLTVV.

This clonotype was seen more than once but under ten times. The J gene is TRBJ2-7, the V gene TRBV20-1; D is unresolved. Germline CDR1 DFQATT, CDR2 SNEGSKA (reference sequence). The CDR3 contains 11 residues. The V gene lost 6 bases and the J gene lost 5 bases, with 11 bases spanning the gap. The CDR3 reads CSAPVPHEQYF. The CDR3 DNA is TGCAGTGCCCCCGTTCCCCACGAGCAGTACTTC.

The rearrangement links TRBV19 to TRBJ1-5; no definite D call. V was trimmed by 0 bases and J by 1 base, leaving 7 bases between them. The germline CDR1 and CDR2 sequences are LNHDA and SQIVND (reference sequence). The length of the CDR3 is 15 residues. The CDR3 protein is CASSIDLRSNQPQHF. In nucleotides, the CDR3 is TGTGCCAGTAGTATAGATCTGAGAAGCAATCAGCCCCAGCATTTT.

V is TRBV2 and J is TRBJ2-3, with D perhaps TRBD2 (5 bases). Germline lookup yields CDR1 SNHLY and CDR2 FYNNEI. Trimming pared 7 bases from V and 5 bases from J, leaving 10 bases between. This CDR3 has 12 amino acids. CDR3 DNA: TGTGCCAGCAAGCTGGAGGTAGATACGCAGTATTTT. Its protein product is CASKLEVDTQYF.

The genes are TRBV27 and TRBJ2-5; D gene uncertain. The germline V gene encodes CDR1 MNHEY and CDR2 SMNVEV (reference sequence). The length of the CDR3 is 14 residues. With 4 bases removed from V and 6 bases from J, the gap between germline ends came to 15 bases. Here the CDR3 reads CASSSGFSVKTQYF. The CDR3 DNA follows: TGTGCCAGCAGTTCGGGTTTCTCGGTGAAGACCCAGTACTTC.

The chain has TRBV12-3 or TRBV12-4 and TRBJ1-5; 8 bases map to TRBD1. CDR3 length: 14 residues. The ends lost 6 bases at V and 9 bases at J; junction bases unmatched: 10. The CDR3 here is CASSGGQGRRPQHF. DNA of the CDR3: TGTGCCAGCAGCGGAGGACAGGGACGGCGGCCCCAGCATTTT.

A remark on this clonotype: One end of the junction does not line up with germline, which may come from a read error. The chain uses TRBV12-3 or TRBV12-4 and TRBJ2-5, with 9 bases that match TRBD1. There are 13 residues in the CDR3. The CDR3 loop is CASSLGGRDRASF. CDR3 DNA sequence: TGTGCCAGCAGTTTAGGCGGAAGGGACAGGGCTTCCTTC.

CDR3 in amino acids: CASSYDEVSTDTQYF. Written as DNA, the CDR3 is TGTGCCAGCAGTTACGACGAGGTTAGCACAGATACGCAGTATTTT. V and J are TRBV6-5 and TRBJ2-3; D call uncertain. This CDR3 contains 15 residues. V was shortened by 2 bases and J by 0 bases, with 9 bases between the two germline ends. Looked up from germline, CDR1 is MNHEY and CDR2 is SVGAGI.

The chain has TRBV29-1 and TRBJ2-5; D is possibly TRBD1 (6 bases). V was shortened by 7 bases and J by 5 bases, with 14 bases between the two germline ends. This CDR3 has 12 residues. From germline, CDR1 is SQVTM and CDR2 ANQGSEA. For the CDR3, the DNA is TGCAGCGGTGACTGGGGGCGGGAGACCCAGTACTTC. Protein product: CSGDWGRETQYF.